This T cell receptor beta chain was captured in a study of T-cell reconstitution after alpha-beta-depleted transplantation in children. It was with unique molecular identifiers that the TCRbeta library was prepared. One entry per CDR3 protein results from TCRdb running MiXCR on the PCR reads. The sample contains 200,000 to 250,000 distinct CDR3 sequences, 8% to 10% of which appear only once. This CDR3 has 13 amino acids. Trimming removed 3 bases at V and 10 bases at J, with 13 bases between. Germline V gives CDR1 GTSNPN, CDR2 SVGIG (reference sequence). Sequencing was performed on PBMCs from the stem cell graft donor, taken from the stem cell graft. The J gene is TRBJ1-6, the V gene TRBV30; D is perhaps TRBD1 (6 bases). The receptor was isolated from a human donor who donated a stem cell graft to a child with acute lymphoblastic leukemia. DNA of the CDR3: TGTGCCTGGAGCGGACAGTCGCGGTCACCCCTCCACTTT. Its protein product is CAWSGQSRSPLHF.